The 8 T cell receptor beta chains below come from one sample, sequenced in a study of cytomegalovirus exposure and HLA in healthy donors. In the PCR, 60 Vbeta and 13 Jbeta primers were used. The assay was immunoSEQ multiplex PCR, and TCRdb's table has in-frame clones only and misses some. The sample records some 140,000 clones, about 70% being singletons. Material for sequencing was PBMCs. These receptors all come from a woman aged 40-49 years in good health and CMV-seronegative.

The rearrangement joins TRBV6-5 to TRBJ1-1; tentatively, D is TRBD1 (5 bases). With 7 bases removed from V and 4 bases from J, the gap between germline ends came to 7 bases. The germline CDR1 and CDR2 sequences are MNHEY and SVGAGI. The CDR3 has 11 amino acids. The CDR3 reads CASTGGTEAFF. As DNA, the CDR3 is TGTGCCAGCACGGGGGGCACTGAAGCTTTCTTT.

A single count supports this clone. The chain combines TRBV19 with TRBJ2-2; maybe TRBD1 (5 bases). Germline V gene sequence: CDR1 LNHDA, CDR2 SQIVND (reference sequence). The CDR3 covers 14 residues. The V and J ends lost 7 bases and 4 bases respectively, with 13 bases between them. CDR3 sequence (DNA): TGTGCCAGTACCTCTGGTGACAGCACCGGGGAGCTGTTTTTT. Translating gives CASTSGDSTGELFF. Combining the CDR3 with reference TRBV19 and TRBJ2-2 gives the whole variable domain DGGITQSPKYLFRKEGQNVTLSCEQNLNHDAMYWYRQDPGQGLRLIYYSQIVNDFQKGDIAEGYSVSREKKESFPLTVTSAQKNPTAFYLCASTSGDSTGELFFGEGSRLTVL.

The rearrangement joins TRBV12-5 to TRBJ1-2; 7 bases map to TRBD1. Germline values: CDR1 LGHNT, CDR2 FRNRAP. Trimming took 1 base from V and 6 from J; bases not matched to a gene: 5. This CDR3 comprises 14 residues. The CDR3 loop reads CASGLGVGGDGYTF. The CDR3 coding sequence is TGTGCTAGTGGTTTGGGGGTAGGGGGCGATGGCTACACCTTC.

The gene calls are TRBV10-3 and TRBJ2-1, with TRBD2 as a possible D gene (6 bases). Trimming removed 0 bases from V and 4 bases from J, with 10 bases in between. Germline V gene data show CDR1 as ENHRY and CDR2 as SYGVKD. The CDR3 covers 15 residues. CDR3 region: CAISESTEGYNEQFF. CDR3 in DNA: TGTGCCATCAGTGAGTCCACGGAGGGGTACAATGAGCAGTTCTTC.

The chain carries TRBV6-5 and TRBJ1-1; D uncertain. Deletions cut 0 bases from V and 1 base from J, with 6 bases between. CDR1 is MNHEY, CDR2 SVGAGI, per germline. The CDR3 contains 14 residues. The CDR3 region is CASSYSLRNTEAFF. The CDR3 DNA reads TGTGCCAGCAGTTACTCCCTGAGGAACACTGAAGCTTTCTTT.

The chain combines TRBV7-3 with TRBJ2-3, with 7 bases that match TRBD2. The junction had 3 bases not matched to a gene; V was cut back by 3 bases and J by 0 bases. Germline V gene sequence: CDR1 SGHTA, CDR2 FQGTGA. The CDR3 contains 15 residues. The CDR3 nucleotides are TGTGCCAGCAGCTTGGGGCGGGGGAGCACAGATACGCAGTATTTT. Its protein product is CASSLGRGSTDTQYF.

V usage is TRBV19 and J usage is TRBJ1-1, with D perhaps TRBD1 (5 bases). The CDR3 loop spans 15 amino acids. CDR1 and CDR2 (germline): LNHDA, SQIVND (reference sequence). V gave up 3 bases and J gave up 0 bases, with 11 bases separating them. The CDR3 DNA reads TGTGCCAGTAGTATCGGACACTCCATGAACACTGAAGCTTTCTTT. Translation: CASSIGHSMNTEAFF.

This chain connects TRBV19 to TRBJ1-2, with D hard to call. Trimming cost V 7 bases and J 4 bases, with 7 bases left between them. Germline CDR1 LNHDA, CDR2 SQIVND (reference sequence). The CDR3 sequence is 11 residues long. Written as DNA, the CDR3 is TGTGCCAGTACCACATTCTATGGCTACACCTTC. Amino acid sequence: CASTTFYGYTF.